This T cell receptor beta chain was obtained from a study of OX40 agonist ivuxolimab in advanced cancers. Concerning the study at large: Ivuxolimab, which targeted the costimulatory receptor OX40 (CD134), was an agonistic, fully human IgG2 monoclonal antibody. Intravenous ivuxolimab was administered to patients every 2 weeks at six dose levels: 0.01, 0.1, 0.3, 1.5, 3 and 10 mg/kg. Of the approximately 50 patients in dose escalation, 19 had hepatocellular carcinoma, some 15 had melanoma, 9 had renal cell carcinoma and 9 had head and neck cancer. In the dose-escalation cohort, 82.7% of patients were male, and the mean age was approximately 60 years, with a range of about 23 to 85. Patients were allowed to have had prior anti-PD-1, anti-PD-L1 or anti-CTLA-4 therapy, and 40% of the dose-escalation patients had previously received checkpoint inhibitors. Partial responses were achieved by three dose-escalation patients, of whom one had hepatocellular carcinoma and two had cutaneous melanoma. Peripheral TCRbeta sequencing was intended to test whether TCR sequence diversity was altered and clonal T-cell expansion was caused by ivuxolimab. The paper describes the monotherapy dose-escalation part (N of about 57 patients) of the phase I trial of ivuxolimab.

The trial excluded patients who had a history of autoimmune disease or were on systemic immunosuppression. In every dose cohort, peripheral blood was drawn for TCR sequencing at baseline, cycle 4 day 1, and cycle 7 day 1. The samples were taken from a phase I, first-in-human, multicenter, open-label dose-escalation trial of ivuxolimab. Adults with locally advanced or metastatic head and neck squamous cell, hepatocellular, melanoma or renal cell carcinoma were enrolled in the trial. Before TCR sequencing, CD4+ and CD8+ T cells were separately sorted from peripheral blood. Genomic DNA was extracted from sorted cells for sequencing of the TCRbeta CDR3 region. The immunoSEQ Assay was used for sequencing of TCRbeta CDR3 regions. TCRdb obtained this table from immuneACCESS and retained in-frame rearrangements with V and J assigned. These tables miss some clones; where compared with another copy, unresolved V genes account for less than half of the shortfall, and the remainder is unexplained. The sample table shows approximately 33,000 clones, and roughly nine tenths are seen once. 38% of the sample rests with the top ten.

The study at large found these results: Partial responders in the 0.1-3.0 mg/kg groups had among the lowest normalized peripheral clonal expansion, especially among CD8+ T cells. Low levels of normalized T-cell clonal expansion were also seen in some patients who did not respond. At doses of 0.1 to 3.0 mg/kg, clonal expansion of both CD4+ and CD8+ blood T cells was observed from baseline to week 6. On average, CD8+ T cells showed more expanded clones than CD4+ T cells after ivuxolimab. Which antigens the clonally expanded peripheral T cells were specific for was not determined.

On this clone: Its specific antigen is unknown. No much larger clonotype is one base removed from it; base qualities were not supplied.

CDR1 and CDR2 were assigned from the germline V gene (reference sequence) as GTSNPN and SVGIG. Measured from the cysteine to the phenylalanine, the CDR3 is 15 residues long. Only CDR3 DNA remains: 45 bases, in frame from the first base. Compared with germline, V lacks 1 base and J lacks 4 bases; bases without a gene match: 6. The receptor comes from an adult with an advanced solid tumor such as melanoma, head and neck, liver or kidney cancer. The receptor chain draws on TRBV30 and TRBJ2-7, with TRBD1 identical over 11 junction bases. The sequenced sample was CD4+ or CD8+ T cells sorted from blood, obtained in a trial of the OX40 agonist ivuxolimab. The nucleotide sequence is given as TGTGCCTGGAGTGGGACAGGGGGCGGGATATACGAGCAGTACTTC. The encoded protein is CAWSGTGGGIYEQYF.